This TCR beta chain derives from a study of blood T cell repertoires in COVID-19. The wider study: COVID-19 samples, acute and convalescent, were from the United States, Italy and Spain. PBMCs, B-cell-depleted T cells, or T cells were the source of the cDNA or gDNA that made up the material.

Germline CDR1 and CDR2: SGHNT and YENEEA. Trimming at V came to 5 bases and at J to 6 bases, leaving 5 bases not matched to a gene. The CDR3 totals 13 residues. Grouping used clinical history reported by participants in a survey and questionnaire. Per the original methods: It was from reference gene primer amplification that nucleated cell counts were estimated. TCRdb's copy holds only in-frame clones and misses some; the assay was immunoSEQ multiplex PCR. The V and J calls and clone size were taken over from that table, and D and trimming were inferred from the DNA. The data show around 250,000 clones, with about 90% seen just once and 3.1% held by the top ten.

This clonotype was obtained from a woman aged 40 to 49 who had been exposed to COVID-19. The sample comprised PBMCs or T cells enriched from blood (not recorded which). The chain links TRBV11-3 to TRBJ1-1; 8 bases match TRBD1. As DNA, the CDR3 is TGTGCCAGCAGCCCCCAGGGGGCCCCTGAAGCTTTCTTT. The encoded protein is CASSPQGAPEAFF. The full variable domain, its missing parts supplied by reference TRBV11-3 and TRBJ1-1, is EAGVVQSPRYKIIEKKQPVAFWCNPISGHNTLYWYLQNLGQGPELLIRYENEEAVDDSQLPKDRFSAERLKGVDSTLKIQPAELGDSAVYLCASSPQGAPEAFFGQGTRLTVV.